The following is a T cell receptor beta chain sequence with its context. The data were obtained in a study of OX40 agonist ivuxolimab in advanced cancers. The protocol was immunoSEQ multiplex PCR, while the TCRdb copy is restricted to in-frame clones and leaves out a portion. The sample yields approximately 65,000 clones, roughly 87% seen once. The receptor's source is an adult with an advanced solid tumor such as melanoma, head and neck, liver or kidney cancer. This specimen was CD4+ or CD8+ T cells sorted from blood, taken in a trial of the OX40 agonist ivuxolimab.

CDR3 sequence: CASSYSIYSGANVLTF. The CDR3 DNA follows: TGTGCCAGCAGTTACTCTATTTACTCTGGGGCCAACGTCCTGACTTTC. The chain is built from TRBV6-5 and TRBJ2-6; no firm D call. The V and J ends lost 0 bases and 0 bases respectively, with 6 bases between them. CDR3 size: 16 residues. Germline CDR1 is MNHEY and CDR2 is SVGAGI.